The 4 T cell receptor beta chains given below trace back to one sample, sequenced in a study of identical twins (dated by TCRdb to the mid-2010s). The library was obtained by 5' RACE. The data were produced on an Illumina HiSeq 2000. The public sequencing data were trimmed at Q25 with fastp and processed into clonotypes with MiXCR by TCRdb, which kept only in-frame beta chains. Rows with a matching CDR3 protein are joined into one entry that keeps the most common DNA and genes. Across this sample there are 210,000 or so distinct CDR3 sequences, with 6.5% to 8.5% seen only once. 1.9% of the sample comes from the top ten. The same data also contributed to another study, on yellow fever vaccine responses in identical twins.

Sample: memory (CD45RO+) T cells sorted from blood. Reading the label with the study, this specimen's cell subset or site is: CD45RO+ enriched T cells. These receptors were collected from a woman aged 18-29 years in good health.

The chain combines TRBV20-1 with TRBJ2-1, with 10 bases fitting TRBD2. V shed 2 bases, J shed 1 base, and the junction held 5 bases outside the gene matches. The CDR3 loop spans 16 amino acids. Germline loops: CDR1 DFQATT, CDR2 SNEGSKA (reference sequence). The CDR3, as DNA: TGCAGTGCTAGATCGTCTAGCGGGAGTTCCTACAATGAGCAGTTCTTC. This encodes CSARSSSGSSYNEQFF.

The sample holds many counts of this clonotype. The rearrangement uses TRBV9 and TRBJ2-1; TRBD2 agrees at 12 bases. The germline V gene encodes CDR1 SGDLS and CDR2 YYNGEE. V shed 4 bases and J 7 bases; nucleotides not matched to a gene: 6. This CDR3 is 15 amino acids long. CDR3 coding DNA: TGTGCCAGCAGCCTGACTAGCGGGAGAGGGAATGAGCAGTTCTTC. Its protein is CASSLTSGRGNEQFF.

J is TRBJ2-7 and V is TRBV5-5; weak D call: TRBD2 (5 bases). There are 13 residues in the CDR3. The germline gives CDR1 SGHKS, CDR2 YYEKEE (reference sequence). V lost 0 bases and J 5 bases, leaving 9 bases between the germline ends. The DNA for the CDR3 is TGTGCCAGCAGCTTGGTTAGCGTCCACGAGCAGTACTTC. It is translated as CASSLVSVHEQYF. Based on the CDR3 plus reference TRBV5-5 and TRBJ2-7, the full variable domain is DAGVTQSPTHLIKTRGQQVTLRCSPISGHKSVSWYQQVLGQGPQFIFQYYEKEERGRGNFPDRFSARQFPNYSSELNVNALLLGDSALYLCASSLVSVHEQYFGPGTRLTVT.

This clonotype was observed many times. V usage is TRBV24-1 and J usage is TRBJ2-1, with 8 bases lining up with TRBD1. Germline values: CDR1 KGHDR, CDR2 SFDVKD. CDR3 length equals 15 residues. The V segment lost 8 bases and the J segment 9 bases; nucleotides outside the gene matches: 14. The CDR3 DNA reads TGTGCCACCAACCCGCCCGGGACAGGCTCCGGTGAGCAGTTCTTC. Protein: CATNPPGTGSGEQFF.